This T cell receptor (beta chain) was profiled in a study of T-cell memory formation after mild COVID-19 (dated by TCRdb to the early 2020s). Concerning the study at large: TCR sequence clusters from the two donors were found to be largely donor specific. Two young, previously healthy adult volunteers, one female and one male, were included in the cohort. Longitudinal TCRalpha and TCRbeta repertoire sequencing tracked T-cell clones expanding and contracting after mild COVID-19 in a couple of donors.

Via the germline V gene, CDR1 is SGHRS and CDR2 YFSETQ. The CDR3 runs 13 residues from the cysteine to the phenylalanine. The read is trimmed to its CDR3 DNA, 39 bases read in frame from base 1. V drops 1 base and J drops 4 bases, leaving 6 bases in between. The run used an Illumina NovaSeq 6000. cDNA libraries for TCRalpha and TCRbeta were prepared by 5'RACE using constant-segment primers, with sample barcodes and unique molecular identifiers added. RNA was extracted from every sample with Trizol reagent. Amplification of the libraries took two PCR steps, and the second step added a second sample barcode plus Illumina TruSeq adapters. Libraries were sequenced on an Illumina NovaSeq with 2 x 150 bp paired-end reads. Per the source publication's procedure: With migec v1.2.7, reads were demultiplexed and then collapsed into UMI-guided consensus sequences. Using mixcr v2.1.11, UMI consensuses were aligned to TRA and TRB V and J templates and then assembled into clonotypes. Clonotypes were classified as expanded or contracted when called significant by both edgeR and NoisET, with noise models trained on biological replicates. For edgeR calls, the thresholds were a false discovery rate-adjusted p below 0.01 and a log2 fold-change of 1. As an exploratory analysis of dynamics, max-normalized trajectories of the 1000 most abundant clonotypes were examined by PCA with hierarchical clustering. Each responding clone was given a CD4 or CD8 phenotype based on the CD4+ and CD8+ repertoires, which had been sequenced separately. TCRdb passed the public sequencing reads through fastp at Q25 and MiXCR, retaining productive beta sequences. Every distinct CDR3 protein forms one entry, paired with its most common genes and DNA. The V and J calls come from TCRdb's annotation, not from the publication. In this sample the table shows 450,000 or so distinct CDR3 sequences, nearly 25% of which occur a single time. Of the sample, around 13% falls within the top ten clones.

The investigation overall reported the following: Only a couple of mild cases were covered by the study, and larger cohorts that include severe cases with pre-infection samples were considered necessary. Balanced CD4/CD8 phenotypes were observed for clones contracting from day 15 to 85, whereas a bias towards CD4+ was observed for a second wave of clones expanding from day 15 to 37. Contracting CD4+ clones were found mainly in CM and EM memory subsets, while CD8+ clones were enriched in EMRA. Some responding clones were detected in pre-infection memory, which suggested that pre-existing cross-reactive memory T cells had joined the SARS-CoV-2 response. SARS-CoV-2 specificity was not confirmed for the second-wave clones peaking on day 37.

Ficoll-Paque density gradient centrifugation was the method used to isolate PBMCs. To note about this clonotype: Its antigen is still unknown. Base quality data are lacking; no much larger clone is found one base away.

The sequenced material came from PBMCs or a T cell subset sorted from them (not recorded which). The chain couples TRBV5-1 to TRBJ2-1; the D gene identity is not certain. This sequence was found in an adult woman who had mild COVID-19 (a few samples of this study predate the infection). The sample titles of this study are shuffled in the database, so cell type and time point are left out; the donor was told from shared clones. Read as DNA, the sequence is TGCGCCAGCAGCTTGTACGAATACAATGAGCAGTTCTTC. The translation is CASSLYEYNEQFF.